The 4 T cell receptor beta chains presented below share a single source sample, sequenced in a study of CD8+CD57+ T cells in acquired aplastic anemia. CD8+CD57+ cell expansion had been shown by flow cytometry in patients chosen for sequencing. The template used for profiling TCR beta VDJ and CDR3 was genomic DNA. TCRdb redid the calling of the reads with MiXCR, one entry per CDR3 protein. The data hold more than 150,000 distinct CDR3 sequences, with about 44% observed a single time. The sequenced sample was sorted CD4+, CD8+, or CD8+CD57+ T cells (not recorded which) from PBMCs. Receptors were obtained from a human donor with aplastic anemia.

This clonotype was observed a handful of times. The V call is TRBV20-1, the J call TRBJ2-2; 8 bases map to TRBD2. The CDR3 runs 16 residues. Germline lookup yields CDR1 DFQATT and CDR2 SNEGSKA (reference sequence). The V and J ends lost 2 bases and 8 bases, in that order; junction bases with no gene match: 13. The CDR3 loop is CSARSVGGGLSGELFF. The CDR3 nucleotides are TGCAGTGCTAGATCGGTGGGCGGGGGGCTTTCAGGGGAGCTGTTTTTT.

V usage is TRBV20-1 and J usage is TRBJ2-1, with unresolved D. Trimming left V 2 bases short and J 7 bases short, with 15 bases between. The CDR3 runs to 14 residues. CDR1 is DFQATT and CDR2 is SNEGSKA in the germline V gene (reference sequence). CDR3 coding DNA: TGCAGTGCTAGATTATCCGGGCCCGCAAATGAGCAGTTCTTC. This translates into CSARLSGPANEQFF.

This chain joins TRBV24-1 and TRBJ1-6; no clear D. V lost 4 bases and J 5 bases, leaving 11 bases between the germline ends. The CDR3 covers 15 residues. CDR1 and CDR2 (germline): KGHDR, SFDVKD. CDR3 in amino acids: CATSDGTRDNSPLHF. The CDR3 nucleotides read TGTGCCACCAGTGACGGTACACGCGATAATTCACCCCTCCACTTT.

The chain couples TRBV20-1 to TRBJ2-1; TRBD2 matches at 10 bases. The ends lost 6 bases at V and 3 bases at J; junction bases unmatched: 11. The CDR3 spans 16 residues. CDR1 and CDR2 (germline): DFQATT, SNEGSKA (reference sequence). The CDR3 loop reads CSARSLAGDLYNEQFF. Written as DNA, the CDR3 is TGCAGTGCCAGAAGTCTAGCGGGGGATCTCTACAATGAGCAGTTCTTC.